This T cell receptor (beta chain) was observed in a study of blood T cell repertoires in COVID-19. This clone was seen only a few times. Assay used: immunoSEQ multiplex PCR; TCRdb lists only in-frame clones, some missing. Here the sample spans 190,000 or so clones, less than 85% being singletons. The receptor's source is a man aged 45-65 years who had recovered from COVID-19. The material sequenced was peripheral blood.

DNA for the CDR3: TGTGCCAGTAGTCCTGCCCTAGCGGGAGGTAACAATGAGCAGTTCTTC. Its translation is CASSPALAGGNNEQFF. The chain combines TRBV19 with TRBJ2-1, with TRBD2 matching 11 bases. Germline CDR1 is LNHDA and CDR2 is SQIVND (reference sequence). The CDR3 covers 16 residues. J was trimmed by 5 bases and V by 5 bases; bases with no gene match: 8. Supplemented by reference TRBV19 and TRBJ2-1, the full variable domain reads DGGITQSPKYLFRKEGQNVTLSCEQNLNHDAMYWYRQDPGQGLRLIYYSQIVNDFQKGDIAEGYSVSREKKESFPLTVTSAQKNPTAFYLCASSPALAGGNNEQFFGPGTRLTVL.